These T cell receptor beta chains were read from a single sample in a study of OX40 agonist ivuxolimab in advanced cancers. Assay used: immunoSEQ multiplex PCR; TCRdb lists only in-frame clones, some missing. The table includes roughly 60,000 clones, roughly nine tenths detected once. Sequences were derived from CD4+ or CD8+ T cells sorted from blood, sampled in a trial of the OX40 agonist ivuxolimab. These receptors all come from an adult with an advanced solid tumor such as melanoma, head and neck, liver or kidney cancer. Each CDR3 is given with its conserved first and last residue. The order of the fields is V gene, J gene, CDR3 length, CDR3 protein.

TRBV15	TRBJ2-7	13	CATSRGINYEQYF
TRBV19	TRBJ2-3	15	CASRPLAGPTDTQYF
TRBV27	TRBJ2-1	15	CASSRTGGPYNEQFF
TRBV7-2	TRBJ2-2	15	CASSPLAGGSGELFF
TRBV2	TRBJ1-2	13	CASSGSGLWGYTF
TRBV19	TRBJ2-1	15	CASSLTGSSYNEQFF
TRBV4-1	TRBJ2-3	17	CASSQEGLAGGTDTQYF
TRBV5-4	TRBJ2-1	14	CASSFGTEYNEQFF
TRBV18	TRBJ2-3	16	CASSPGESGETDTQYF
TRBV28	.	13	CASSLPQGYEQYF
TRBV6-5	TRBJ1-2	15	CASSYSVVGGDGYTF
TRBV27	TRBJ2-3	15	CASSWTSVRTDTQYF
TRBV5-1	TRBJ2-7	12	CASSTDSYEQYF
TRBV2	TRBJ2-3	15	CARTGTSDSTDTQYF
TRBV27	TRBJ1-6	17	CASSPYPGQGANSPLHF
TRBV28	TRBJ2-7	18	CASSPPGLAGGFSYEQYF
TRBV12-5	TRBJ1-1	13	CASGLLGNTEAFF
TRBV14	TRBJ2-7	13	CAISGQGFFVQYF
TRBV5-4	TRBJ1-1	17	CASSLAHLAGDHTEAFF
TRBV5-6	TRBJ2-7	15	CASSLWGGLSYEQYF
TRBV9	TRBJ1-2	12	CASSGLRGGYTF
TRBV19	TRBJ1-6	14	CASSIGGRSSPLHF
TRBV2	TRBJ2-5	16	CASSESRDRVGETQYF
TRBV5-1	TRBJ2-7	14	CASSRTGSGGEQYF
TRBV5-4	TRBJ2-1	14	CASREPSGGDEQFF
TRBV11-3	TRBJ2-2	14	CASSLDGAPGELFF
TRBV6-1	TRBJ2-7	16	CASSEEEREWAYEQYF
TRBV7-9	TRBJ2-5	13	CASRTGGQETQYF